Described below is a single T cell receptor beta chain sequence and its context. This record belongs to a study of blood T cell repertoires in COVID-19. Germline V gene data show CDR1 as LNHDA and CDR2 as SQIVND (reference sequence). This CDR3 has 15 amino acids. Trimming removed 6 bases from V and 2 bases from J; junction bases left unmatched: 6. TCRdb's table, derived via immunoSEQ multiplex PCR, lists solely in-frame clones and lacks some. This table holds 450,000 to 500,000 clones, 80% to 90% found once. The source material was peripheral blood. The sequence was obtained from a human donor in a cohort sampled during active COVID-19. This chain joins TRBV19 and TRBJ2-2, with 7 bases matching TRBD1. CDR3 DNA sequence: TGTGCCAGTAGCCGAACAGGGGTAAACACCGGGGAGCTGTTTTTT. Its translation is CASSRTGVNTGELFF.